This T cell receptor beta chain was captured by sequencing in a study of lymphopenia after photon versus proton radiotherapy. Whole-study results and caveats: Larger post-nadir TCR diversity loss correlated inversely with survival in deceased patients. Survival link was tested only in deceased patients; proton benefit remains a possibility. After lymphocyte nadir, photon-treated repertoires showed oligoclonal expansion, especially CD8+ Temra. Relative stability marked proton patients; photon patients lost diversity and naive cells.

Trimming removed 4 bases from V and 8 bases from J, with 19 bases in between. This CDR3 is built from 15 residues. Germline values: CDR1 SGHRS, CDR2 YFSETQ. Assay: immunoSEQ multiplex PCR; the TCRdb copy retains only in-frame clones and omits some. The sample holds tens of thousands of clones, about 89% seen once. With regard to this clone: Its cognate antigen is unknown.

The sequence was obtained from a man older than 75 with esophageal cancer. The chain combines TRBV5-1 with TRBJ2-1; TRBD2 is a possible D gene (6 bases). The sequenced sample was peripheral blood, obtained from a patient treated with proton-based radiotherapy. CDR3 nucleotide sequence: TGCGCCAGCAGCCCACTGGGGGGTAAGAGCGATGAGCAGTTCTTC. Protein: CASSPLGGKSDEQFF.